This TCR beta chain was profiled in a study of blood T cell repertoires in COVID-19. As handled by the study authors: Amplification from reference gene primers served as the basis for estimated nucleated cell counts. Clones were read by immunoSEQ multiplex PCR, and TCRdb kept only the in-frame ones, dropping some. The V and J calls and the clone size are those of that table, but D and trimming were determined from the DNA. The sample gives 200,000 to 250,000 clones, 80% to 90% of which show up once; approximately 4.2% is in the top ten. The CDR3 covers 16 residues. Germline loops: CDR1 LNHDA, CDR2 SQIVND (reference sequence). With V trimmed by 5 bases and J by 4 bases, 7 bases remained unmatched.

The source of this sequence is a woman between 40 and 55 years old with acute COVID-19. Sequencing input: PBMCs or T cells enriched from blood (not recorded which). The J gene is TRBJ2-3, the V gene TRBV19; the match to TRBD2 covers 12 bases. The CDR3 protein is CASSARLAGVADTQYF. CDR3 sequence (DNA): TGTGCCAGTAGTGCTCGACTAGCGGGAGTGGCAGATACGCAGTATTTT. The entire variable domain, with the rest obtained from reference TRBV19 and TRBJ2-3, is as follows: DGGITQSPKYLFRKEGQNVTLSCEQNLNHDAMYWYRQDPGQGLRLIYYSQIVNDFQKGDIAEGYSVSREKKESFPLTVTSAQKNPTAFYLCASSARLAGVADTQYFGPGTRLTVL.